This T cell receptor beta chain was identified during a study of graft-versus-host responses after intestinal transplantation. About this clone itself: Its antigen remains unknown.

Clones were read by immunoSEQ multiplex PCR, and TCRdb kept only the in-frame ones, dropping some. Of around 77,000 clones in the sample, 94% are singletons; the top ten hold less than 0.65%. Trimming pared 0 bases from V and 4 bases from J, leaving 10 bases between. Germline-derived CDR1 and CDR2 are LNHNV and YYDKDF (reference sequence). CDR3 length equals 15 residues. This receptor was obtained from a human donor who received an intestinal transplant. The material sequenced was unstimulated CD8+ T cells sorted from spleen or lymph node cells, taken before intestinal transplant. The V and J genes are TRBV15 and TRBJ1-5; no definite D call. The CDR3 is CATSRDGELNQPQHF. The CDR3 coding sequence is TGTGCCACCAGCAGAGATGGAGAACTAAATCAGCCCCAGCATTTT.